This T cell receptor (beta chain) was found in a study of T cell repertoires and Cas9 in healthy adults. Study summary: CD4 and CD8 compartments: SpCas9-reactive T cells profiled for potency, cytotoxicity, lineage.

Findings and caveats of the study: In vitro, SpCas9-reactive Tregs were reported to curb effector T cell proliferation and function.

With respect to this clone: Its target is unknown.

Profiled with immunoSEQ multiplex PCR; TCRdb holds only in-frame clones, not every one. The sample contains some 20,000 clones, 91% of which appear only once. V lost 6 bases to trimming and J lost 2 bases; unmatched junction nucleotides: 4. This CDR3 spans 14 amino acids. Per germline, CDR1 MNHEY and CDR2 SVGAGI. The chain links TRBV6-5 to TRBJ2-7; 10 bases line up with TRBD1. The specimen was CD4+ effector T cells (CD127+, CD25-, CD137-, CD154-) from PBMCs; culture status not recorded. The clonotype was recovered from a human donor in good health. The CDR3: CASRKGTGAYEQYF. CDR3 in DNA: TGTGCCAGCAGAAAGGGGACAGGGGCCTACGAGCAGTACTTC.